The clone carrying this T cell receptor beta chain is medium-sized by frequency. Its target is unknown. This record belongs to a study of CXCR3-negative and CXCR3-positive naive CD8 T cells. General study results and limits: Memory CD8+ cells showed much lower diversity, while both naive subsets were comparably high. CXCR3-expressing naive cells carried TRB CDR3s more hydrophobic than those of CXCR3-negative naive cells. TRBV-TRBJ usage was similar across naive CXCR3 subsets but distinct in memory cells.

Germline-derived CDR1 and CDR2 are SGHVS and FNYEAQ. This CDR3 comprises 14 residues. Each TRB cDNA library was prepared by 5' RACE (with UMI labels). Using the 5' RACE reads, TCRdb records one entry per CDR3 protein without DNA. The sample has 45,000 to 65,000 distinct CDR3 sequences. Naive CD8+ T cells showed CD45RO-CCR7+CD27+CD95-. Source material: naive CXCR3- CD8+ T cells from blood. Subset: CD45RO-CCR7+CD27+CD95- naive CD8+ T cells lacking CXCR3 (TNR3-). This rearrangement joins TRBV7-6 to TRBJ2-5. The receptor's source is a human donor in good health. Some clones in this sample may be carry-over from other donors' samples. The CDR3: CASSSYGRQETQYF. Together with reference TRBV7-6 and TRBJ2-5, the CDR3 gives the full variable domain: GAGVSQSPRYKVTKRGQDVALRCDPISGHVSLYWYRQALGQGPEFLTYFNYEAQQDKSGLPNDRFSAERPEGSISTLTIQRTEQRDSAMYRCASSSYGRQETQYFGPGTRLLVL.